The T cell receptor (beta chain) under discussion was sequenced for a study of response to subunit inactivated influenza vaccine. CDR1 is SGHDN and CDR2 is FVKESK in the germline V gene. Germline trimming cut 4 bases from V and 3 bases from J; bases unmatched to any gene: 7. The CDR3 spans 16 residues. TCRdb re-analysed the RT-PCR reads in MiXCR, keeping a single row per CDR3 protein. The sample lists a few hundred thousand distinct CDR3 sequences, approximately 15% occurring once. The receptor was isolated from a man in his forties or fifties who received an inactivated influenza vaccine. Sequenced material: PBMCs from blood, taken 11 to 12 days after vaccination. The chain uses TRBV14 and TRBJ1-1, with TRBD1 matching 11 bases. The CDR3 sequence is CASSPRDRGRYTEAFF. The CDR3 bases are TGTGCCAGCAGCCCCCGGGACAGGGGGAGATACACTGAAGCTTTCTTT.